The present entry profiles one T cell receptor (beta chain) with its context. Antigen specificity is unknown. This sample is drawn from a study of shared clonotypes between healthy human individuals. Study-wide results and caveats: Specimens sampled were limited to blood, with tissue repertoires likely differing.

It was across several immunoSEQ plates that each subset's genomic DNA was evenly split. Methods used by the authors: Junction-only immunoSEQ sequences carried no quality scores, so filtering differed. Measured with immunoSEQ multiplex PCR; TCRdb has only the in-frame clones, and not every one. V, J and clone size derive from that table, while D and trimming were established from the DNA sequence. Of more than 400,000 clones in the sample, 95% to 96% were seen once. CDR1 and CDR2 from the germline V gene are SEHNR and FQNEAQ (reference sequence). After removal of 7 bases from V and 2 bases from J, the junction contained 3 bases not matched to a gene. The CDR3 length is 13 residues.

This sequence joins TRBV7-9 and TRBJ1-1, with TRBD1 matching over 8 bases. This receptor was obtained from a woman aged 30 to 39 in good health. The sequenced sample was naive CD4+ T cells sorted from blood. Subset in this sample: CD45RA+ positively selected. The CDR3 is CASIGTGNTEAFF. In DNA form, the CDR3 reads TGTGCCAGCATCGGGACAGGAAACACTGAAGCTTTCTTT.